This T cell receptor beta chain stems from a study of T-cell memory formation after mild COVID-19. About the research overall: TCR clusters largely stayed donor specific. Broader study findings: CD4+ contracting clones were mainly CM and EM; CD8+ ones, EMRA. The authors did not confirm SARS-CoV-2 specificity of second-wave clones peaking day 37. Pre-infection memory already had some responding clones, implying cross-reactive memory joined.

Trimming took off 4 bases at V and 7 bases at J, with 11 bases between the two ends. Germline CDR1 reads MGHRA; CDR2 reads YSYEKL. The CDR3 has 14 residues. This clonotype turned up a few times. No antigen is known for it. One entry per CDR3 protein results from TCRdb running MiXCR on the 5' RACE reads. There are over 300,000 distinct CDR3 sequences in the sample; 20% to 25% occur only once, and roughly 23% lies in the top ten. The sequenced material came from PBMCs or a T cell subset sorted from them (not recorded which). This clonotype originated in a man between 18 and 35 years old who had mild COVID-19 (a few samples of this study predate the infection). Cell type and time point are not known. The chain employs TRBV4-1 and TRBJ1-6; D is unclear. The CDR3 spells CASSRVALNSPLHF. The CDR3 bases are TGCGCCAGCAGCCGAGTGGCGCTAAATTCACCCCTCCACTTT.